These 18 T cell receptor beta chains came from one sample sequenced in a study of CD8 T cells in ankylosing spondylitis. Regarding the study as a whole: In ankylosing spondylitis blood, a motif of seven or eight highly homologous TCR beta variants appeared characteristic.

Their recognized antigens are unknown. TCRdb fed the 5' RACE reads into MiXCR, producing one record per CDR3 protein. This sample has 400,000 to 450,000 distinct CDR3 sequences; approximately 17% occur once, and the top ten carry over 0.9%. What was sequenced was blood, either unsorted or a sorted T cell fraction (not recorded which). These receptors were obtained from a male donor with ankylosing spondylitis.

V is TRBV7-9 and J is TRBJ1-5; TRBD1 might be the D (5 bases). Looked up from germline, CDR1 is SEHNR and CDR2 is FQNEAQ (reference sequence). The V end lost 1 base, the J end lost 6 bases, and 13 bases lay between the germline ends. The CDR3 runs to 15 residues. The CDR3 region has the DNA TGTGCCAGCAGCTTAGGGGCAGGGTATGTTCAGCCCCAGCATTTT. It encodes CASSLGAGYVQPQHF. Full variable domain (missing parts from reference TRBV7-9 and TRBJ1-5): DTGVSQNPRHKITKRGQNVTFRCDPISEHNRLYWYRQTLGQGPEFLTYFQNEAQLEKSRLLSDRFSAERPKGSFSTLEIQRTEQGDSAMYLCASSLGAGYVQPQHFGDGTRLSIL.

This clonotype showed up just a few times. This chain joins TRBV4-1 and TRBJ2-3; 7 bases fit TRBD2. Germline V CDR1 and CDR2: MGHRA, YSYEKL. V dropped 6 bases and J dropped 0; count of bases not matched to a gene: 12. The CDR3 sequence is 17 residues long. The CDR3 bases are TGCGCCAGCAGTATTGACGGCGGGAGCGGGAGCACAGATACGCAGTATTTT. As protein: CASSIDGGSGSTDTQYF.

The V gene is TRBV5-1, the J gene TRBJ2-7; 7 bases match TRBD1. Germline lookup yields CDR1 SGHRS and CDR2 YFSETQ. Losses at the gene ends were 0 bases for V and 2 bases for J; bases not matched to a gene: 2. This CDR3 spans 14 amino acids. The CDR3 bases are TGCGCCAGCAGCTTGGCCGGGACAGCCTACGAGCAGTACTTC. As protein: CASSLAGTAYEQYF.

This clonotype was counted only a few times. The V gene is TRBV25-1, the J gene TRBJ2-1; no firm D call. The CDR3 is 13 amino acids. CDR1 is MGHDK, CDR2 SYGVNS, per germline. V was shortened by 4 bases and J by 12 bases, with 16 bases between the two germline ends. CDR3 nucleotides: TGTGCCAGCAGTGCCCAATCCCCGGAAGGGCAGTTCTTC. Its protein product is CASSAQSPEGQFF.

The V call is TRBV2, the J call TRBJ2-3; 9 nucleotides align to TRBD2. The CDR3 is 13 amino acids. V shed 6 bases and J 5 bases; nucleotides not matched to a gene: 3. Germline assignment: CDR1 SNHLY and CDR2 FYNNEI. The CDR3 DNA follows: TGTGCCAGCAGAGCGGGGGGCGGAGATACGCAGTATTTT. This sequence encodes CASRAGGGDTQYF.

Only a few counts were recorded for this clonotype. The J gene is TRBJ1-1, the V gene TRBV7-9; D not certain. The CDR3 covers 14 residues. With 5 bases removed from V and 4 bases from J, the gap between germline ends came to 14 bases. CDR1 and CDR2 (germline): SEHNR, FQNEAQ (reference sequence). CDR3 sequence: CASSPRASFTEAFF. CDR3 in DNA: TGTGCCAGCAGCCCGCGGGCCAGCTTCACTGAAGCTTTCTTT.

V gene TRBV4-2 combines with J gene TRBJ2-6; the D gene could be TRBD1 or TRBD2 (6 bases each). V was pared by 0 bases and J by 1 base, with 19 bases between. The CDR3 is 20 residues long. Germline lookup yields CDR1 LGHNA and CDR2 YNFKEQ. The CDR3 protein is CASSQDRMRGRGSGANVLTF. The CDR3 DNA reads as TGTGCCAGCAGCCAAGATCGGATGCGGGGCAGGGGTTCTGGGGCCAACGTCCTGACTTTC.

The chain recombines TRBV25-1 with TRBJ2-7; no definite D call. V lost 8 bases, J lost 2 bases, and 25 bases lay in between. The CDR3 totals 17 residues. Germline V lookup: CDR1 MGHDK, CDR2 SYGVNS. The CDR3 spells CASVVQKKPDRPYEQYF. The CDR3 DNA follows: TGTGCCAGCGTAGTACAAAAAAAACCGGACCGACCCTACGAGCAGTACTTC.

This clonotype has more than one count but fewer than ten. The CDR3 loop is CASGKQGNTEAFF. The CDR3, as DNA: TGCGCCAGCGGAAAACAGGGCAACACTGAAGCTTTCTTT. V and J are TRBV5-1 and TRBJ1-1, with D tentatively TRBD1 (6 bases). CDR1 and CDR2 from the germline V gene are SGHRS and YFSETQ. The CDR3 contains 13 residues. Trimming took 7 bases from V and 2 from J, leaving 12 bases between them.

The table lists this clonotype with a few counts. The V call is TRBV6-5, the J call TRBJ2-3, with D hard to call. V dropped 2 bases and J dropped 2 bases, with 8 bases sitting between them. Germline-derived CDR1 and CDR2 are MNHEY and SVGAGI. The CDR3 is 14 amino acids. The CDR3 nucleotides read TGTGCCAGCAGTTACGGGGTTCTCACAGATACGCAGTATTTT. Its translation is CASSYGVLTDTQYF.

The table lists this clonotype with many counts. The chain uses TRBV3-1 and TRBJ1-1; maybe TRBD1 (5 bases). This CDR3 has 18 residues. V dropped 2 bases and J dropped 0 bases, with 19 bases sitting between them. CDR1 and CDR2 from the germline V gene are LGHDT and YNNKEL (reference sequence). In DNA form, the CDR3 reads TGTGCCAGCAGCCAATCCAGGGTGGAGAGACAAGTGAACACTGAAGCTTTCTTT. Translation gives CASSQSRVERQVNTEAFF. The entire variable domain, with the rest obtained from reference TRBV3-1 and TRBJ1-1, is as follows: DTAVSQTPKYLVTQMGNDKSIKCEQNLGHDTMYWYKQDSKKFLKIMFSYNNKELIINETVPNRFSPKSPDKAHLNLHINSLELGDSAVYFCASSQSRVERQVNTEAFFGQGTRLTVV.

The rearrangement joins TRBV28 to TRBJ2-7, with 8 bases identical to TRBD1. The CDR3 is made up of 15 amino acids. Unmatched junction bases numbered 7, after V lost 6 bases and J lost 0 bases. Germline lookup yields CDR1 MDHEN and CDR2 SYDVKM. The CDR3 sequence: CASRPTGAFSYEQYF. In DNA, the CDR3 is TGTGCCAGCAGACCGACAGGGGCCTTCTCCTACGAGCAGTACTTC. Full variable domain (missing parts from reference TRBV28 and TRBJ2-7): DVKVTQSSRYLVKRTGEKVFLECVQDMDHENMFWYRQDPGLGLRLIYFSYDVKMKEKGDIPEGYSVSREKKERFSLILESASTNQTSMYLCASRPTGAFSYEQYFGPGTRLTVT.

The chain carries TRBV28 and TRBJ2-7; tentatively, D is TRBD2 (5 bases). The CDR3 has 14 amino acids. With 6 bases removed from V and 0 bases from J, the gap between germline ends came to 12 bases. The V gene's germline CDR1 is MDHEN and CDR2 SYDVKM. The CDR3 spells CASSLDYYSYEQYF. In nucleotides, the CDR3 is TGTGCCAGCAGCCTTGACTACTACTCCTACGAGCAGTACTTC.

The chain joins TRBV3-1 to TRBJ1-1; D gene unclear. The CDR3 covers 14 residues. CDR1 LGHDT and CDR2 YNNKEL come from the germline V gene (reference sequence). The V gene lost 3 bases and the J gene lost 3 bases, with 11 bases spanning the gap. CDR3 in DNA: TGTGCCAGCAGCCATGGGCCCGGCGACACTGAAGCTTTCTTT. Protein: CASSHGPGDTEAFF. Supplemented by reference TRBV3-1 and TRBJ1-1, the full variable domain reads DTAVSQTPKYLVTQMGNDKSIKCEQNLGHDTMYWYKQDSKKFLKIMFSYNNKELIINETVPNRFSPKSPDKAHLNLHINSLELGDSAVYFCASSHGPGDTEAFFGQGTRLTVV.

The sample holds one count of this clonotype. This rearrangement joins TRBV16 to TRBJ1-2; 9 positions match TRBD1. The V and J ends lost 0 bases and 7 bases, in that order; junction bases with no gene match: 3. The CDR3 is made up of 14 amino acids. Germline V gene data show CDR1 as KGHSY and CDR2 as FQNENV. The CDR3 nucleotides read TGTGCCAGCAGCCAATCACAGGGGGCGGCTGGCTACACCTTC. It encodes CASSQSQGAAGYTF. The full variable domain, rest sourced from reference TRBV16 and TRBJ1-2, is GEEVAQTPKHLVRGEGQKAKLYCAPIKGHSYVFWYQQVLKNEFKFLISFQNENVFDETGMPKERFSAKCLPNSPCSLEIQATKLEDSAVYFCASSQSQGAAGYTFGSGTRLTVV.

The V call is TRBV6-5, the J call TRBJ1-6; a possible D gene is TRBD1 (5 bases). Trimming took 2 bases from V and 7 from J, leaving 18 bases between them. CDR1 and CDR2 from the germline V gene are MNHEY and SVGAGI. The CDR3 sequence is 17 residues long. For the CDR3, the DNA is TGTGCCAGCAGTTACCTCCAGGGAAAGGGATCCAATTCACCCCTCCACTTT. This gives the protein CASSYLQGKGSNSPLHF.

This clonotype was seen many times. The V gene is TRBV7-2, the J gene TRBJ2-7; TRBD2 matches 8 bases. The germline V gene has CDR1 SGHTA and CDR2 FQGNSA. J lost 4 bases, V lost 5 bases, and 4 bases had no gene match. The CDR3 has 13 amino acids. For the CDR3, the DNA is TGTGCCAGCAGCCTGACTAGCGCGTACGAGCAGTACTTC. Its protein is CASSLTSAYEQYF.

This chain joins TRBV12-3 or TRBV12-4 and TRBJ2-5, with D unresolved. The V end was cut by 6 bases, the J end by 1 base, with 12 bases between. CDR3 size: 14 residues. As DNA, the CDR3 is TGTGCCAGCAGACCCCCAGGTCCCCAAGAGACCCAGTACTTC. Protein product: CASRPPGPQETQYF.